This T cell receptor (beta chain) derives from a study of blood T cell repertoires in COVID-19. CDR3 size: 14 residues. With 4 bases removed from V and 0 bases from J, the gap between germline ends came to 11 bases. Germline V gene data show CDR1 as SGHRS and CDR2 as YFSETQ. Clones were sequenced by immunoSEQ multiplex PCR, and TCRdb holds only the in-frame ones, with some missing. The sample yields 130,000 or so clones, about 88% seen once. The origin of this receptor is a human donor in a cohort sampled during active COVID-19. Source material: peripheral blood. The J gene is TRBJ2-7, the V gene TRBV5-1, with D possibly being TRBD1 (7 bases). CDR3 loop: CASSRGDSSYEQYF. The CDR3 nucleotides are TGCGCCAGCAGCAGGGGGGACAGCTCCTACGAGCAGTACTTC.